A single sample is the source of the 26 T cell receptor beta chains below, sequenced in a study of blood T cell repertoires in COVID-19. Sequencing used immunoSEQ multiplex PCR; TCRdb keeps in-frame clones, though not all of them. The sample consists of 250,000 or so clones, approximately 86% of them appearing once. Specimen: PBMCs or T cells enriched from blood (not recorded which). These receptors all come from a woman aged 25 to 45 with acute COVID-19.

The chain uses TRBV19 and TRBJ1-1; the D gene is possibly TRBD1 (6 bases). This CDR3 contains 14 residues. CDR1 and CDR2 (germline): LNHDA, SQIVND (reference sequence). Between the trimmed V and J ends, which lost 10 bases and 5 bases, there was a span of 20 bases. CDR3 region: CATKRGGWETEAFF. Written as DNA, the CDR3 is TGTGCCACCAAGAGGGGGGGTTGGGAAACTGAAGCTTTCTTT. Supplemented by reference TRBV19 and TRBJ1-1, the full variable domain reads DGGITQSPKYLFRKEGQNVTLSCEQNLNHDAMYWYRQDPGQGLRLIYYSQIVNDFQKGDIAEGYSVSREKKESFPLTVTSAQKNPTAFYLCATKRGGWETEAFFGQGTRLTVV.

This chain uses TRBV5-6 with TRBJ2-2; no definite D call. The CDR3 is 15 residues long. The V gene lost 7 bases and the J gene lost 2 bases, with 15 bases spanning the gap. Germline CDR1 is SGHDT and CDR2 is YYEEEE. The CDR3 DNA reads as TGTGCCAGCCAAAATATACCACTTAACACCGGGGAGCTGTTTTTT. This gives the protein CASQNIPLNTGELFF.

This clone showed up just once. For the CDR3, the DNA is TGTGCCAGCAGCTTGACAGGGCCTGAAAAACTGTTTTTT. This codes for CASSLTGPEKLFF. This chain links TRBV7-2 with TRBJ1-4; the match to TRBD1 covers 7 bases. Germline V gene data show CDR1 as SGHTA and CDR2 as FQGNSA. The CDR3 is 13 residues long. V was pared by 3 bases and J by 7 bases, with 2 bases of the junction left unmatched. Based on the CDR3 plus reference TRBV7-2 and TRBJ1-4, the full variable domain is GAGVSQSPSNKVTEKGKDVELRCDPISGHTALYWYRQSLGQGLEFLIYFQGNSAPDKSGLPSDRFSAERTGGSVSTLTIQRTQQEDSAVYLCASSLTGPEKLFFGSGTQLSVL.

The chain links TRBV7-8 to TRBJ1-2; the D is unclear. V lost 5 bases to trimming and J lost 3 bases, with 10 bases between them. The CDR3 totals 13 residues. The germline CDR1 and CDR2 sequences are SGHVS and FQNEAQ. The CDR3 loop reads CASSLFPDYGYTF. The CDR3 DNA is TGTGCCAGCAGCCTTTTCCCAGACTATGGCTACACCTTC.

The chain carries TRBV7-9 and TRBJ1-5; the D gene is possibly TRBD1 (5 bases). The CDR3 is 15 amino acids. Germline CDR1 SEHNR, CDR2 FQNEAQ (reference sequence). Trimming removed 5 bases from V and 3 bases from J, with 14 bases in between. The CDR3 region has the DNA TGTGCCAGCAGCCCCACCGACAGACCCAATCAGCCCCAGCATTTT. Translating gives CASSPTDRPNQPQHF.

The gene calls are TRBV4-1 and TRBJ2-1; D gene ambiguous. The CDR3 sequence is 15 residues long. The V end was cut by 1 base, the J end by 4 bases, with 11 bases between. Germline V gene sequence: CDR1 MGHRA, CDR2 YSYEKL. CDR3 loop: CASSQGRQLYNEQFF. CDR3 DNA: TGCGCCAGCAGCCAAGGGCGGCAGTTATACAATGAGCAGTTCTTC.

The chain links TRBV11-2 to TRBJ1-1, with a weak D call TRBD1 (6 bases). This CDR3 is 14 amino acids long. Germline V gene lookup returns CDR1 SGHAT and CDR2 FQNNGV. Trimming stripped 2 bases from V and 2 bases from J, with 9 bases between. The CDR3 loop reads CASSLWGPNTEAFF. As DNA, the CDR3 is TGTGCCAGCAGCTTATGGGGGCCCAACACTGAAGCTTTCTTT.

The chain joins TRBV5-6 to TRBJ2-7; D remains ambiguous. The CDR3 has 11 amino acids. Germline V gene data show CDR1 as SGHDT and CDR2 as YYEEEE. Deletions cut 1 base from V and 7 bases from J, with 6 bases between. DNA for the CDR3: TGTGCCAGCAGCTTGATACATGAGCAGTACTTC. Translating gives CASSLIHEQYF.

Concerning this clone itself: A read error may account for a junction end that differs from germline. The chain combines TRBV7-2 with TRBJ1-2; 9 bases line up with TRBD1. There are 12 residues in the CDR3. CDR1 is SGHTA, CDR2 FQGNSA, per germline. Here the CDR3 reads CASSLAGQGGHF. CDR3 DNA sequence: TGTGCCAGCAGCTTAGCGGGACAGGGTGGCCACTTC.

The chain couples TRBV4-1 to TRBJ2-3, with 7 bases matching TRBD2. V lost 1 base and J lost 2; bases outside the gene matches: 6. This CDR3 is 16 amino acids long. Germline CDR1 is MGHRA and CDR2 is YSYEKL. For the CDR3, the DNA is TGCGCCAGCAGCCAAGCCCAGGGAGGGACCACAGATACGCAGTATTTT. As protein: CASSQAQGGTTDTQYF.

This clone has a single count. CDR3 region: CASSQTHANTQYF. The CDR3 region has the DNA TGTGCCAGCAGCCAGACACACGCCAATACGCAGTATTTT. V is TRBV3-1 (or the pseudogene TRBV3-2) and J is TRBJ2-3; no definite D call. V shed 3 bases and J shed 7 bases, with 11 bases lying between them. The V gene's germline CDR1 is LGHDT and CDR2 YNNKEL (reference sequence). There are 13 residues in the CDR3.

The chain couples TRBV19 to TRBJ1-1; a weak D match, TRBD1 (5 bases). With 0 bases removed from V and 3 bases from J, the gap between germline ends came to 17 bases. Looked up from germline, CDR1 is LNHDA and CDR2 is SQIVND (reference sequence). CDR3 length: 17 amino acids. The CDR3 coding sequence is TGTGCCAGTAGTATAGATGGGGTATCGGGGACTTACACTGAAGCTTTCTTT. Its translation is CASSIDGVSGTYTEAFF.

V gene TRBV19 combines with J gene TRBJ2-1; D possibly corresponds to TRBD1 (5 bases). The V end lost 7 bases, the J end lost 4 bases, and 8 bases lay between the germline ends. The CDR3 is 12 residues long. Per germline, CDR1 LNHDA and CDR2 SQIVND (reference sequence). CDR3 coding DNA: TGTGCCAGTACGAAGGGGTACAATGAGCAGTTCTTC. This encodes CASTKGYNEQFF.

The chain couples TRBV6-2 or TRBV6-3 to TRBJ1-1, with a possible D match to TRBD1 (5 bases). Germline assignment: CDR1 MNHEY and CDR2 SVGEGT. This CDR3 is built from 12 residues. V lost 4 bases to trimming and J lost 10 bases, with 13 bases between them. CDR3: CASSSPNRGAFF. CDR3 DNA: TGTGCCAGCAGTTCCCCTAATAGGGGAGCTTTCTTT.

The chain recombines TRBV6-5 with TRBJ1-1; 7 bases align to TRBD1. The CDR3 length is 16 residues. The V gene end was trimmed by 2 bases and the J gene end by 1 base; junction bases not matched to a gene: 7. The V gene's germline CDR1 is MNHEY and CDR2 SVGAGI. CDR3 amino acids: CASSYGTGAGNTEAFF. The CDR3 DNA reads TGTGCCAGCAGTTACGGAACAGGGGCAGGGAACACTGAAGCTTTCTTT.

This chain connects TRBV4-1 to TRBJ1-1; D might be TRBD1 (5 bases). The germline gives CDR1 MGHRA, CDR2 YSYEKL. CDR3 length: 15 residues. V shed 5 bases and J shed 2 bases, with 15 bases lying between them. The CDR3 here is CASSYNRDSNTEAFF. DNA of the CDR3: TGCGCCAGCAGCTACAACCGGGACTCAAACACTGAAGCTTTCTTT.

A few counts support this clone. The chain links TRBV5-1 to TRBJ2-7; a weak D match, TRBD2 (5 bases). Trimming removed 5 bases at V and 2 bases at J, with 8 bases between. The germline CDR1 and CDR2 sequences are SGHRS and YFSETQ. The CDR3 runs 12 residues. The CDR3 region is CASRAGTYEQYF. The CDR3 DNA reads TGCGCCAGCAGGGCCGGGACCTACGAGCAGTACTTC.

This chain connects TRBV28 to TRBJ1-4; D uncertain. The CDR3 sequence is 16 residues long. The ends were cut back, 6 bases at V and 6 bases at J, with 20 bases in the middle. Germline-derived CDR1 and CDR2 are MDHEN and SYDVKM. The CDR3 sequence: CASSPTGLIRYEKLFF. The CDR3 nucleotides are TGTGCCAGCAGCCCTACGGGATTAATACGGTATGAAAAACTGTTTTTT.

This chain connects TRBV3-1 (or the pseudogene TRBV3-2) to TRBJ2-3; 11 bases are a match to TRBD2. Trimming removed 1 base from V and 9 bases from J; junction bases left unmatched: 9. The CDR3 totals 16 residues. Germline V gene sequence: CDR1 LGHDT, CDR2 YNNKEL (reference sequence). CDR3 sequence: CASSQGSSGGAGTQYF. The CDR3 nucleotides are TGTGCCAGCAGCCAAGGGAGTAGCGGGGGGGCCGGGACGCAGTATTTT.

Only one count was recorded for this clone. The chain combines TRBV13 with TRBJ1-4; possible D gene TRBD1, 5 bases. Germline assignment: CDR1 PRHDT and CDR2 FYEKMQ (reference sequence). V was clipped by 0 bases and J by 2 bases, with 16 bases between them. The CDR3 spans 18 residues. The CDR3 loop is CASSLGRSGVGTNEKLFF. In DNA form, the CDR3 reads TGTGCCAGCAGCTTAGGCCGCTCGGGGGTGGGGACTAATGAAAAACTGTTTTTT.

The V and J genes are TRBV2 and TRBJ1-5, with D perhaps TRBD1 (5 bases). Germline-derived CDR1 and CDR2 are SNHLY and FYNNEI. Trimming cost V 6 bases and J 0 bases, with 12 bases left between them. CDR3 size: 15 residues. The CDR3 sequence: CASRPDSYSNQPQHF. DNA for the CDR3: TGTGCCAGCAGACCAGACAGTTATAGCAATCAGCCCCAGCATTTT.

The chain uses TRBV21-1 and TRBJ1-1; TRBD1, the table's D call, was not compared with the DNA. TRBV21-1 represents a pseudogene. The CDR3 covers 14 residues. The CDR3: CASSLSAAGVEAFF. CDR3 sequence (DNA): TGTGCCAGCAGCCTTTCTGCGGCAGGGGTGGAAGCTTTCTTT.

The chain combines TRBV19 with TRBJ2-7; TRBD1 matches 8 bases. Per the germline V gene, CDR1 is LNHDA and CDR2 is SQIVND (reference sequence). V lost 5 bases and J lost 3; bases outside the gene matches: 6. The CDR3 contains 14 residues. CDR3 DNA sequence: TGTGCCAGTAGTCCGGCAACAGGGGGCTACGAGCAGTACTTC. The encoded protein is CASSPATGGYEQYF.

J is TRBJ1-2 and V is TRBV6-5, with a possible D match to TRBD1 (6 bases). Trimming pared 2 bases from V and 3 bases from J, leaving 7 bases between. Per the germline V gene, CDR1 is MNHEY and CDR2 is SVGAGI. The CDR3 spans 13 residues. CDR3 sequence reads: CASSYPGDYGYTF. The CDR3, as DNA: TGTGCCAGCAGTTACCCAGGGGACTATGGCTACACCTTC.

This clone was recorded only once. The V and J genes are TRBV5-5 and TRBJ1-2; D is ambiguous. The V gene lost 0 bases and the J gene lost 8 bases, with 20 bases spanning the gap. Germline CDR1 reads SGHKS; CDR2 reads YYEKEE (reference sequence). This CDR3 has 16 residues. The CDR3 region has the DNA TGTGCCAGCAGCTTGGAGATTGGCGGAGGAGGGTACGGCTACACCTTC. It encodes CASSLEIGGGGYGYTF.

In DNA form, the CDR3 reads TGTGCCATCAGTGAGCTGGACAGGGAGTACTATGGCTACACCTTC. Amino acid sequence: CAISELDREYYGYTF. The chain recombines TRBV10-3 with TRBJ1-2, with 8 bases lining up with TRBD1. The junction had 5 bases not matched to a gene; V was cut back by 2 bases and J by 3 bases. Per the germline V gene, CDR1 is ENHRY and CDR2 is SYGVKD. This CDR3 is built from 15 residues.